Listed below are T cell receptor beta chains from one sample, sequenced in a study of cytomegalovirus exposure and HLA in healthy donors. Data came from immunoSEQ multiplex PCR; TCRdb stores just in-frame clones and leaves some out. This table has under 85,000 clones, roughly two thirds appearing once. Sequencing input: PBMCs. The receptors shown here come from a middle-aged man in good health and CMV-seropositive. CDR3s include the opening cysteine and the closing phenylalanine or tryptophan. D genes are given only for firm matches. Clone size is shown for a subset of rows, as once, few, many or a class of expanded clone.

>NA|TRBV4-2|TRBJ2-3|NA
TGTGCCAGCAGCGTAGAGGTGGGAGCAGATACGCAGTATTTT
CASSVEVGADTQYF
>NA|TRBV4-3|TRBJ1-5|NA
TGCGCCAGCAGCCCGTCCCGGGACGGGGGTTTGGCCCAGCATTTT
CASSPSRDGGLAQHF
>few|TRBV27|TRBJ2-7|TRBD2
TGTGCCAGCAGCACTAGCGAGTCCTACGAGCAGTACTTC
CASSTSESYEQYF
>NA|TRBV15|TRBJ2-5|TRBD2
TGTGCCACCAGCAGAGATAGGGGACTAGCGGGGTACAAAGAGACCCAGTACTTC
CATSRDRGLAGYKETQYF
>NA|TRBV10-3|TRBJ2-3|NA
TGTGCCACGGGGGATCAGGTGTCTGATACGCAGTATTTT
CATGDQVSDTQYF
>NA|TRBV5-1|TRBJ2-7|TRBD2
TGCGCCAGCAGCTTGGGGTCTAGCGGGGTGCCCTACGAGCAGTACTTC
CASSLGSSGVPYEQYF
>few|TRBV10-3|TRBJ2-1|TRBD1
TGTGCCATCAGTGATGGGGACAGTCGCTCCTACAATGAGCAGTTCTTC
CAISDGDSRSYNEQFF
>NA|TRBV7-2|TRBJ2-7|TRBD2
TGTGCCAGCAGCATGACTAGCGGAGCTTACTACGAGCAGTACTTC
CASSMTSGAYYEQYF
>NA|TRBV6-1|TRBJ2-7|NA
TGTGCCAGCAGCAAAGGGGACAACTGGGAGGGGGAGCAGTACTTC
CASSKGDNWEGEQYF
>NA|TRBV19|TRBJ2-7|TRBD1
TGTGCCAGTAGTAGACGACAGGGTTTTAACGAGCAGTACTTC
CASSRRQGFNEQYF
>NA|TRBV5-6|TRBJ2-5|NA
TGTGCCAGCAGCTTGGACCCGGGTCGGGGGGAGACCCAGTACTTC
CASSLDPGRGETQYF
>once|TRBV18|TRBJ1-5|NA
TGTGCCAGCTCACCTCGATGGGGAGAGGGCCAGCCCCAGCATTTT
CASSPRWGEGQPQHF
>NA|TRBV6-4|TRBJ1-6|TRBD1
TGTGCCAGCGGACAGGAGGGGGATTCACCCCTCCACTTT
CASGQEGDSPLHF
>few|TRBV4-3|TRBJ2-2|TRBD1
TGCGCCAGCAGCCATCTCTCGGGACAGGAGGGACAGGGGATCCCCGGGGAGCTGTTTTTT
CASSHLSGQEGQGIPGELFF
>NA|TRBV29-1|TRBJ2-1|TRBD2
TGCAGCGTTGGGACAGGGGGACTAGCGGGGCGCAATGAGCAGTTCTTC
CSVGTGGLAGRNEQFF
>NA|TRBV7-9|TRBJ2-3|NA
TGTGCCAGCAACCGGGGTGATGGGCCAGATACGCAGTATTTT
CASNRGDGPDTQYF